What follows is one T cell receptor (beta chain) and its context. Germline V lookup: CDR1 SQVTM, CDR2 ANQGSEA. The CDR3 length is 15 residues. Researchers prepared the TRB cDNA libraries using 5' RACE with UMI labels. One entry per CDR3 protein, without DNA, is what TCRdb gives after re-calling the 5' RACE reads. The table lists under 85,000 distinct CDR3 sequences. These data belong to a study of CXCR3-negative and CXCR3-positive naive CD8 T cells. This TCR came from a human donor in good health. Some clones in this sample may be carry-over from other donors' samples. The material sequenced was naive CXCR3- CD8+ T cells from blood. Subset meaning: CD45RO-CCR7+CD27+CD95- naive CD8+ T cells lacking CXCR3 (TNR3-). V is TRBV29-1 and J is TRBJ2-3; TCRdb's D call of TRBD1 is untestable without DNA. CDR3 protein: CSVEEPDRALDTQYF.